Detailed here is one TCR beta chain. V dropped 1 base and J dropped 7 bases, with 13 bases sitting between them. The CDR3 is 14 amino acids. Germline V lookup: CDR1 MDHEN, CDR2 SYDVKM. This entry is derived from a study of CD8 T cells in Susac syndrome. With random hexamers, reverse transcription was performed on about 0.5 to 1 ug of RNA. A multiplex approach, immunoSEQ multiplex PCR, amplified TCR beta CDR3 across 54 Vbeta and 13 Jbeta. TCRdb passed the immunoSEQ multiplex PCR reads through MiXCR, listing each CDR3 protein once. The repertoire has some 180,000 distinct CDR3 sequences, about 94% of them found once; the top ten carry less than 0.12%. Sequencing of TCR beta was undertaken in CD8+ and CD4+ T cells derived from blood. The TEMRA cells underwent FACS enrichment, while the CD8+ and CD4+ T cells underwent negative isolation.

This TCR derives from a human donor in good health. Sequenced sample: CD4+ T cells from PBMCs. The chain employs TRBV28 and TRBJ1-2, with D tentatively TRBD1 (6 bases). The CDR3 sequence: CASSLSGEEGGYTF. The CDR3 DNA is TGTGCCAGCAGTTTATCAGGGGAGGAGGGTGGCTACACCTTC.